This T cell receptor (beta chain) was sequenced in a study of cytomegalovirus exposure and HLA in healthy donors. Regarding the study as a whole: Among donors in an Asian-associated ancestry cluster, a later analysis reportedly found fewer N-insertions than the roughly 680-donor mean. V- and J-gene trimming in TCR beta was tied to a missense DCLRE1C variant by an analysis performed later. A further, later analysis showed that HLA-associated TCR beta chains (compared with equally common others) were more clonally expanded.

This clone was counted once. The antigen remains undetermined. The PCR was carried out with 60 Vbeta primers and 13 Jbeta primers. TCRdb's copy holds only in-frame clones and misses some; the assay was immunoSEQ multiplex PCR. The sample has 140,000 or so clones, 75% to 80% seen once. CDR3 length: 15 amino acids. The germline V gene has CDR1 SNHLY and CDR2 FYNNEI. Unmatched junction bases numbered 5, after V lost 6 bases and J lost 4 bases. This chain joins TRBV2 and TRBJ2-2; 10 nucleotides line up with TRBD1. This TCR derives from a woman in her twenties or thirties in good health and CMV-seronegative. Sequenced material: PBMCs. The CDR3: CASRTGGAGTGELFF. Written as DNA, the CDR3 is TGTGCCAGCAGGACAGGGGGCGCGGGCACCGGGGAGCTGTTTTTT.